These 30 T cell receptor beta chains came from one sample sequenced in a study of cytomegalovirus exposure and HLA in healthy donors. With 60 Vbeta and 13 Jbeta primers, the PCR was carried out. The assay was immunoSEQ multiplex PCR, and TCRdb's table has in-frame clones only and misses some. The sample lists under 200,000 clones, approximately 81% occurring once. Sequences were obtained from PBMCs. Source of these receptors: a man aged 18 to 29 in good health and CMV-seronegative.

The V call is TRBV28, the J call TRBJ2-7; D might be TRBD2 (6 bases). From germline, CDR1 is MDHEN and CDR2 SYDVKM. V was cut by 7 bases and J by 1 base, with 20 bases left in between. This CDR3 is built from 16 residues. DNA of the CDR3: TGTGCCAGCATGGACCTCACCGGGACTTCATCCTACGAGCAGTACTTC. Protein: CASMDLTGTSSYEQYF.

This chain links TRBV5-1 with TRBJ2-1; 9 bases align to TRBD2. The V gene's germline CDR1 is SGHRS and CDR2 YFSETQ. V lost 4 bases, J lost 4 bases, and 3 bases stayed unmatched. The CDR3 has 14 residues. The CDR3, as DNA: TGCGCCAGCAGCCCTGCGGGAGGGTACAATGAGCAGTTCTTC. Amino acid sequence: CASSPAGGYNEQFF.

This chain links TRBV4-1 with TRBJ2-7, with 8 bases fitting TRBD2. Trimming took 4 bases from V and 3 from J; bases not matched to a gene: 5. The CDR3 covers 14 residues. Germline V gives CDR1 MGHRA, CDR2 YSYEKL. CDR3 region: CASSLAGRNYEQYF. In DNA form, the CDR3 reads TGCGCCAGCAGCCTAGCGGGACGTAACTACGAGCAGTACTTC.

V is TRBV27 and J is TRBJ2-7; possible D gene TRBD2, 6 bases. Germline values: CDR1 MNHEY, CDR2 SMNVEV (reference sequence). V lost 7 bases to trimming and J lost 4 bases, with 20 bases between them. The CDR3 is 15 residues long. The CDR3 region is CASTFIGTGEYEQYF. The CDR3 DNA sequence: TGTGCCAGCACTTTTATAGGGACGGGGGAGTACGAGCAGTACTTC.

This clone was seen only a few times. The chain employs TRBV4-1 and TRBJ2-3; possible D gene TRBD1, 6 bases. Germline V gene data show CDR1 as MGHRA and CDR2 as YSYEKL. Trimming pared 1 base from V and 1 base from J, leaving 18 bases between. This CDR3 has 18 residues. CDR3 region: CASSQGGLRRQGTDTQYF. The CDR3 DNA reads TGCGCCAGCAGCCAAGGTGGGCTTCGGAGACAGGGCACAGATACGCAGTATTTT.

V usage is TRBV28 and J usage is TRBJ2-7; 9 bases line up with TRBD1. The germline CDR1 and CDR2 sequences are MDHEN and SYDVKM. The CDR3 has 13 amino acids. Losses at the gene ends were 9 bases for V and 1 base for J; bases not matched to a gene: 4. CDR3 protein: CASTGGRSYEQYF. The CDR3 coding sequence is TGTGCCAGTACAGGGGGCAGGTCCTACGAGCAGTACTTC.

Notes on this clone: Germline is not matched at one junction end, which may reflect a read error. Here the CDR3 reads CSSSLGTGGPSEKLFF. In nucleotides, the CDR3 is TGTTCCAGCAGCTTGGGGACAGGGGGACCTTCGGAAAAACTGTTTTTT. This chain links TRBV7-9 with TRBJ1-4, with 11 bases aligning to TRBD1. Looked up from germline, CDR1 is SEHNR and CDR2 is FQNEAQ (reference sequence). This CDR3 is 16 amino acids long.

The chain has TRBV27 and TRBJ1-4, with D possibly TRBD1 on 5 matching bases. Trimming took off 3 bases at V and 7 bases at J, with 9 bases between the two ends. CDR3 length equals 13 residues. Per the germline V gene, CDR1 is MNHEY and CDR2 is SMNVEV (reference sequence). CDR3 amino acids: CASSFLGPEKLFF. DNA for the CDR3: TGTGCCAGCAGTTTTTTGGGGCCTGAAAAACTGTTTTTT.

As DNA, the CDR3 is TGTGCCAGCAGCCCCCAGGGTGGCGGGGGACTTTATGGCTACACCTTC. Translating gives CASSPQGGGGLYGYTF. The J gene is TRBJ1-2, the V gene TRBV7-3; tentatively, D is TRBD1 (5 bases). V was clipped by 5 bases and J by 5 bases, with 21 bases between them. The CDR3 runs 16 residues. The germline V gene has CDR1 SGHTA and CDR2 FQGTGA.

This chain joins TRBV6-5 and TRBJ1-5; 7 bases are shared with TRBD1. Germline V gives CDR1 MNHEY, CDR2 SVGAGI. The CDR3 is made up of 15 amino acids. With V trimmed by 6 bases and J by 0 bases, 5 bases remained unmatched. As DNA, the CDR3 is TGTGCCAGCAGATCAGGGACAGCTAGCAATCAGCCCCAGCATTTT. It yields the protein CASRSGTASNQPQHF.

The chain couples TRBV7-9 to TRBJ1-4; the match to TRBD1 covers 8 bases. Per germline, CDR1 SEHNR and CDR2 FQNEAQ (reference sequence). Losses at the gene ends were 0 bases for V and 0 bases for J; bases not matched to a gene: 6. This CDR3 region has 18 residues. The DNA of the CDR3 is TGTGCCAGCAGCTTAGCGGGGGACAGGACCCCAACTAATGAAAAACTGTTTTTT. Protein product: CASSLAGDRTPTNEKLFF.

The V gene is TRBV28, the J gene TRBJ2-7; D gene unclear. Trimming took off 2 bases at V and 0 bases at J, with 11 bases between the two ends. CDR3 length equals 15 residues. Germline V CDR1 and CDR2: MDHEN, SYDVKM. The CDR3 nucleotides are TGTGCCAGCAGTTTAGCGCGCTGGAGCTCCTACGAGCAGTACTTC. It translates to CASSLARWSSYEQYF.

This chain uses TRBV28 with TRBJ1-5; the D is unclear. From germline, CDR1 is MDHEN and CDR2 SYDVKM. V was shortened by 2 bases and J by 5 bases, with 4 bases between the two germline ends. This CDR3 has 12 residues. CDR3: CASSLLYQPQHF. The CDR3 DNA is TGTGCCAGCAGTTTACTGTATCAGCCCCAGCATTTT. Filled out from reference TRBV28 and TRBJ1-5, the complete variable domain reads DVKVTQSSRYLVKRTGEKVFLECVQDMDHENMFWYRQDPGLGLRLIYFSYDVKMKEKGDIPEGYSVSREKKERFSLILESASTNQTSMYLCASSLLYQPQHFGDGTRLSIL.

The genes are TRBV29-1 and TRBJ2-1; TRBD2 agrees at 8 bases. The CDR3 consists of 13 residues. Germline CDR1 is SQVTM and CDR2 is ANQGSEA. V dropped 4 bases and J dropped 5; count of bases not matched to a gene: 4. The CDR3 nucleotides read TGCAGCGTTGTGGCTAGCGGGCACAATGAGCAGTTCTTC. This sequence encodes CSVVASGHNEQFF.

DNA of the CDR3: TGTGCCAGCAGCTTAGACAGGTCTTCGCACTACACCTTC. Protein: CASSLDRSSHYTF. The chain combines TRBV7-3 with TRBJ1-2, with D possibly being TRBD1 (6 bases). The CDR3 extends over 13 amino acids. CDR1 is SGHTA and CDR2 is FQGTGA in the germline V gene. The germline V and J ends were trimmed by 2 bases and 10 bases, with 14 bases remaining between them.

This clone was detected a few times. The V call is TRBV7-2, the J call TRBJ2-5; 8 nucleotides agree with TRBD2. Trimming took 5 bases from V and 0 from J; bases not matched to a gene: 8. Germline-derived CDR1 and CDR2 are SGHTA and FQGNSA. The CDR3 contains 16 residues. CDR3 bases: TGTGCCAGCAGCCCCGGGGGGGTTGGGGACCAAGAGACCCAGTACTTC. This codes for CASSPGGVGDQETQYF.

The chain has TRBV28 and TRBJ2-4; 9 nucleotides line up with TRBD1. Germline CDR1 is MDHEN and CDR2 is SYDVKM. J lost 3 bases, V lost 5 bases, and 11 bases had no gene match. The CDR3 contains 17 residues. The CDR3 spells CASSPTGGASIKNIQYF. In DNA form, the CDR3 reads TGTGCCAGCAGTCCCACAGGGGGCGCGTCGATCAAAAACATTCAGTACTTC.

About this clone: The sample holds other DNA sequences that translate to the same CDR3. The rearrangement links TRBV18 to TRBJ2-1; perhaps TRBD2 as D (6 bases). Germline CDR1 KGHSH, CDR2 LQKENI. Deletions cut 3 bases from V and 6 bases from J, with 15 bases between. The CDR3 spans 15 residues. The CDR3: CASSPVGSPLNEQFF. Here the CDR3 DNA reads TGTGCCAGCTCACCGGTCGGGAGCCCTCTCAATGAGCAGTTCTTC.

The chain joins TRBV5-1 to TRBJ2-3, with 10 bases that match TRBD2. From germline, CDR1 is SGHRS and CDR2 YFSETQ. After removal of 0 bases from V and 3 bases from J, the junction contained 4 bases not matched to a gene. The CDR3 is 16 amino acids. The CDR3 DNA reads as TGCGCCAGCAGCTTGGAAGCTAGCGGGAGAACAGATACGCAGTATTTT. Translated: CASSLEASGRTDTQYF.

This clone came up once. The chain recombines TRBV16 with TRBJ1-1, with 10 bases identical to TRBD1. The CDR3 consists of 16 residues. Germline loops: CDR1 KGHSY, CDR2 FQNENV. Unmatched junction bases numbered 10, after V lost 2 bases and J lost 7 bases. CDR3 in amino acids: CASSQRADRGRGEAFF. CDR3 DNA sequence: TGTGCCAGCAGCCAACGGGCCGACAGGGGGCGCGGTGAAGCTTTCTTT.

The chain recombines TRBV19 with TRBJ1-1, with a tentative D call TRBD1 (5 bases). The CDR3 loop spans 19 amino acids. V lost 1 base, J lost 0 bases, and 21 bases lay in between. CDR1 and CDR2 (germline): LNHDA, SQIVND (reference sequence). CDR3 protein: CASSIAPPAGGLMNTEAFF. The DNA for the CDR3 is TGTGCCAGTAGTATAGCCCCCCCGGCGGGGGGACTCATGAACACTGAAGCTTTCTTT.

This CDR3 is CASSLGGGYEDYGYTF. The CDR3 DNA follows: TGCGCCAGCAGCTTGGGCGGGGGTTATGAGGACTATGGCTACACCTTC. The chain recombines TRBV5-1 with TRBJ1-2, with TRBD1 as a possible D gene (5 bases). Trimming cost V 0 bases and J 3 bases, with 15 bases left between them. Germline V gives CDR1 SGHRS, CDR2 YFSETQ. The CDR3 is made up of 16 amino acids.

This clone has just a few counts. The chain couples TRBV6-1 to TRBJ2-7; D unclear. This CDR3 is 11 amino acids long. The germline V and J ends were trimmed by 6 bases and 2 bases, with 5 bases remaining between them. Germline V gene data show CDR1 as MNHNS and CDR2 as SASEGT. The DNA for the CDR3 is TGTGCCAGCAGCCCTGCCTACGAGCAGTACTTC. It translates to CASSPAYEQYF.

CDR3: CASGGTGQPETQYF. The CDR3, as DNA: TGCGCCAGCGGAGGGACAGGACAGCCGGAGACCCAGTACTTC. The rearrangement uses TRBV5-1 and TRBJ2-5, with 8 bases fitting TRBD1. V gave up 7 bases and J gave up 5 bases; unmatched junction bases: 10. The CDR3 spans 14 residues. CDR1 SGHRS and CDR2 YFSETQ come from the germline V gene. The variable domain in full, completed from reference TRBV5-1 and TRBJ2-5, reads KAGVTQTPRYLIKTRGQQVTLSCSPISGHRSVSWYQQTPGQGLQFLFEYFSETQRNKGNFPGRFSGRQFSNSRSEMNVSTLELGDSALYLCASGGTGQPETQYFGPGTRLLVL.

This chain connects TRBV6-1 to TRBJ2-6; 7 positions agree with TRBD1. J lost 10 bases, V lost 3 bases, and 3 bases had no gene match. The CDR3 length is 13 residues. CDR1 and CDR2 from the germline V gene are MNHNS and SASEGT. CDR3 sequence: CASSDRQGNVLTF. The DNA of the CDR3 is TGTGCCAGCAGTGATCGACAGGGTAACGTCCTGACTTTC.

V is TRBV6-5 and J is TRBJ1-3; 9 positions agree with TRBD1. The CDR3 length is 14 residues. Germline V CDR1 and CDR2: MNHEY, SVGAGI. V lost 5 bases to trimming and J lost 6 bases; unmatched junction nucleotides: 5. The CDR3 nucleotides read TGTGCCAGCAGTCAGGGACAGGGCATAAACACCATATATTTT. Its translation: CASSQGQGINTIYF.

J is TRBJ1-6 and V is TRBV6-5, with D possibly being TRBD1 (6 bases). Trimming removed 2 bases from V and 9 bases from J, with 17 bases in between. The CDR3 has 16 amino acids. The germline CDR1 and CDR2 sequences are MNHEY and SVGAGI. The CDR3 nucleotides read TGTGCCAGCAGTTACGAACCGGGACAAGGAGTTTCACCCCTCCACTTT. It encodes CASSYEPGQGVSPLHF.

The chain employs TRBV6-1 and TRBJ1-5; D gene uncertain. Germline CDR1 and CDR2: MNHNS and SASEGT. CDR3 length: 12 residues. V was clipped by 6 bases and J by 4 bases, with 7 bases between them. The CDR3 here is CASRRVNQPQHF. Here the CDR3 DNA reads TGTGCCAGCAGGCGGGTTAATCAGCCCCAGCATTTT.

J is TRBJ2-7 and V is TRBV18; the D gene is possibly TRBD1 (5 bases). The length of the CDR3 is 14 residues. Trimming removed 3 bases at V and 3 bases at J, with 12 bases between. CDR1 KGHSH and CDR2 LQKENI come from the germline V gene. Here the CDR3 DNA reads TGTGCCAGCTCACCGAGAGACAGACGCTACGAGCAGTACTTC. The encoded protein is CASSPRDRRYEQYF.

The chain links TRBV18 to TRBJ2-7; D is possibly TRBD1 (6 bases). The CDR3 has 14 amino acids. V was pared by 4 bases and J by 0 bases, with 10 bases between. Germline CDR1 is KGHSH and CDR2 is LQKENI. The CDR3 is CASSRGHNSYEQYF. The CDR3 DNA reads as TGTGCCAGCTCACGGGGGCACAACTCCTACGAGCAGTACTTC.